Listed here is a single TCR beta chain. Its antigen remains unidentified. J gave up 5 bases and V 4 bases, and 3 bases lay outside the gene matches. CDR1 and CDR2 (germline): SGHRS, YFSETQ. The CDR3 is 13 amino acids. The study gave focal radiation plus ipilimumab CTLA-4 blockade to patients with chemo-refractory metastatic non-small-cell lung cancer. The assay was immunoSEQ multiplex PCR, and TCRdb's table has in-frame clones only and misses some. This sample has some 50,000 clones, with almost 85% found just once. The data originate from a study of radiotherapy plus CTLA-4 blockade in lung cancer. Whole-study results and caveats: Researchers report tumor-derived TCR clones expanding in blood after radiotherapy plus ipilimumab.

This TCR derives from a human donor with non-small cell lung cancer whose response to radiotherapy plus ipilimumab could not be evaluated. This sample comprised peripheral blood, obtained from a patient treated with radiotherapy plus ipilimumab. The gene calls are TRBV5-1 and TRBJ1-1, with 9 bases fitting TRBD1. The CDR3, as DNA: TGCGCCAGCAGCCCGGGACAGGGAACTGAAGCTTTCTTT. Its translation: CASSPGQGTEAFF.